This entry describes one TCR beta chain. The germline V gene has CDR1 SEHNR and CDR2 FQNEAQ (reference sequence). Trimming pared 3 bases from V and 0 bases from J, leaving 6 bases between. The CDR3 has 15 amino acids. The sample originates from a study of control samples from healthy donors and cancer patients. The method was immunoSEQ multiplex PCR; TCRdb's version includes in-frame clones alone and lacks a portion of them. The sample comprises 200,000 or so clones, about 94% of which are singletons, and over 1.2% rests with the top ten. Sequencing input: blood. The origin of this receptor is a man over 45 in good health. This sequence joins TRBV7-9 and TRBJ2-6; D is uncertain. CDR3 loop: CASSFWVSGANVLTF. In DNA, the CDR3 is TGTGCCAGCAGCTTTTGGGTCTCTGGGGCCAACGTCCTGACTTTC. Full variable domain (missing parts from reference TRBV7-9 and TRBJ2-6): DTGVSQNPRHKITKRGQNVTFRCDPISEHNRLYWYRQTLGQGPEFLTYFQNEAQLEKSRLLSDRFSAERPKGSFSTLEIQRTEQGDSAMYLCASSFWVSGANVLTFGAGSRLTVL.